The 8 T cell receptor beta chains in this list originate from one sample, sequenced in a study of blood T cell repertoires in COVID-19. Method: immunoSEQ multiplex PCR; TCRdb's copy keeps in-frame clones and lacks some. The profile shows about 150,000 clones, roughly 84% of them singletons. The sample consisted of peripheral blood. The receptors were sampled from a man in his 70s with acute or convalescent COVID-19.

The genes are TRBV3-1 (or the pseudogene TRBV3-2) and TRBJ2-7, with D perhaps matching TRBD1 (6 bases). The germline V and J ends were trimmed by 5 bases and 1 base, with 15 bases remaining between them. The CDR3 totals 15 residues. Germline V gene lookup returns CDR1 LGHDT and CDR2 YNNKEL (reference sequence). The CDR3 sequence: CASSNTGYSSYEQYF. CDR3 bases: TGTGCCAGCAGCAATACAGGGTACTCATCCTACGAGCAGTACTTC.

The J gene is TRBJ1-5, the V gene TRBV19; 7 bases match TRBD1. CDR3 length equals 14 residues. The germline V gene has CDR1 LNHDA and CDR2 SQIVND (reference sequence). Trimming took 7 bases from V and 1 from J; bases not matched to a gene: 4. In DNA form, the CDR3 reads TGTGCCAGTATTGGGACAGAGAGCAATCAGCCCCAGCATTTT. This sequence encodes CASIGTESNQPQHF.

This CDR3 reads CASSIGTSLVETQYF. The CDR3 DNA reads TGTGCCAGTAGTATCGGGACAAGTTTGGTAGAGACCCAGTACTTC. The gene calls are TRBV19 and TRBJ2-5; D perhaps matches TRBD1 (6 bases). The germline gives CDR1 LNHDA, CDR2 SQIVND (reference sequence). This CDR3 has 15 residues. Trimming took off 3 bases at V and 4 bases at J, with 15 bases between the two ends.

This rearrangement joins TRBV3-1 (or the pseudogene TRBV3-2) to TRBJ2-3; D ambiguous. CDR1 and CDR2 (germline): LGHDT, YNNKEL (reference sequence). The CDR3 sequence is 16 residues long. V was trimmed by 4 bases and J by 2 bases, leaving 16 bases between them. Written as DNA, the CDR3 is TGTGCCAGCAGCCTCCTAGGCCCCCCCTCCACAGATACGCAGTATTTT. This encodes CASSLLGPPSTDTQYF.

The chain is built from TRBV10-3 and TRBJ1-5, with D possibly being TRBD1 (6 bases). Trimming pared 10 bases from V and 5 bases from J, leaving 15 bases between. The CDR3 contains 13 residues. The V gene's germline CDR1 is ENHRY and CDR2 SYGVKD. The CDR3 sequence is CASQQGLDQPQHF. CDR3 DNA sequence: TGTGCCAGCCAACAGGGTCTGGATCAGCCCCAGCATTTT.

The J gene is TRBJ2-7, the V gene TRBV5-1, with 10 bases fitting TRBD1. Germline CDR1 is SGHRS and CDR2 is YFSETQ. V lost 4 bases and J lost 5; bases outside the gene matches: 6. The CDR3 spans 14 residues. The CDR3 spells CASSLGDRGHEQYF. As DNA, the CDR3 is TGCGCCAGCAGCCTGGGGGACAGGGGCCACGAGCAGTACTTC.

The rearrangement links TRBV6-6 to TRBJ1-5; the D is unclear. The V end lost 4 bases, the J end lost 0 bases, and 13 bases lay between the germline ends. The CDR3 has 16 amino acids. Germline V gene sequence: CDR1 MNHNY, CDR2 SVGAGI (reference sequence). In nucleotides, the CDR3 is TGTGCCAGCAGTTCACCCGTCCGGGGTAGCAATCAGCCCCAGCATTTT. The encoded protein is CASSSPVRGSNQPQHF.

In the case of this clone: One end of the junction fails to match germline, which may point to a read error. As DNA, the CDR3 is TGTGCCAGCAGCTTGGCCGGGACAGGGGGCACCGGAGGAGATTTT. Encoded protein: CASSLAGTGGTGGDF. V usage is TRBV5-8 and J usage is TRBJ1-3; 12 positions match TRBD1. This CDR3 region has 15 residues. The germline gives CDR1 SGHTS, CDR2 YDEGEE.